The 14 T cell receptor beta chains presented below share a single source sample, sequenced in a study of read filtering for tumor transcriptome and immune sequencing. Molecular barcoded adaptors covering alpha/delta and beta/gamma chains were used on approximately 400 ng RNA. TCRdb used MiXCR to reprocess the reads, holding one entry per CDR3 protein. Of some 140,000 distinct CDR3 sequences in the sample, approximately 13% were seen once. Sequencing input: a population of CD138-negative cells sorted from bone marrow. These receptors originate from a donor aged 40 or over with multiple myeloma.

On this clonotype: Just one base apart from a much larger clone, this may be a read error. This chain links TRBV12-3 or TRBV12-4 with TRBJ1-6, with 8 bases lining up with TRBD1. CDR3 length: 15 residues. The CDR3 is CASSIQGGDNSPLHF. Here the CDR3 DNA reads TGTGCCAGCAGTATACAGGGGGGAGATAATTCACCCCTCCATTTT.

Remarks on this clonotype: Given a much more abundant clone one base away, this may be a read error. The rearrangement joins TRBV24-1 to TRBJ2-1; possibly TRBD1 for D (6 bases). Germline values: CDR1 KGHDR, CDR2 SFDVKD. The CDR3 length is 14 residues. This CDR3 is CATSQGSSFNEQFF. Here the CDR3 DNA reads TGTGCCACCAGCCAGGGGAGCTCCTTCAATGAGCAGTTCTTC.

V usage is TRBV6-1 and J usage is TRBJ2-2; D is undetermined. V was cut by 3 bases and J by 10 bases, with 12 bases left in between. Looked up from germline, CDR1 is MNHNS and CDR2 is SASEGT. This CDR3 has 13 residues. CDR3 nucleotide sequence: TGTGCCAGCAGTGAGGCCCTGCGGCTGGAGCTGTTTTTT. Amino acid sequence: CASSEALRLELFF.

This clonotype was recorded at least ten times. The rearrangement links TRBV6-1 to TRBJ2-1, with 8 bases aligning to TRBD1. Germline V lookup: CDR1 MNHNS, CDR2 SASEGT. Trimming removed 6 bases from V and 10 bases from J; junction bases left unmatched: 8. The CDR3 loop spans 13 amino acids. CDR3 bases: TGTGCCAGCAGAGGACAGGGAAGAAAGGAGCAGTTCTTC. Amino acids: CASRGQGRKEQFF.

With respect to this clonotype: The junction and the germline gene differ at one end; a read error may be behind it. V is TRBV5-6 and J is TRBJ2-1, with D uncertain. Germline V CDR1 and CDR2: SGHDT, YYEEEE. CDR3 length: 15 residues. The CDR3 loop reads CASSFPLEYYNEQLF. The DNA of the CDR3 is TGTGCCAGCAGCTTCCCTCTCGAGTACTACAATGAGCAGCTCTTC.

A remark on this clonotype: A much bigger clone sits one base away, suggesting this may be a read error. This chain connects TRBV6-1 to TRBJ2-3; 7 bases match TRBD2. From germline, CDR1 is MNHNS and CDR2 SASEGT. The CDR3 loop spans 16 amino acids. J was trimmed by 2 bases and V by 8 bases; bases with no gene match: 13. In DNA, the CDR3 is TGTGCCAGCCATGGGAGGGGAGCGCAGGACACAGATACGCAGTATTTT. The encoded protein is CASHGRGAQDTDTQYF.

This clonotype appeared many times. V usage is TRBV18 and J usage is TRBJ1-1; tentative D call: TRBD1 (5 bases). Germline CDR1 KGHSH, CDR2 LQKENI. The CDR3 contains 17 residues. V lost 1 base and J 1 base, leaving 16 bases between the germline ends. CDR3 sequence reads: CASSPRLSTGPNTEAFF. The CDR3 DNA reads TGTGCCAGCTCACCACGTCTATCTACAGGACCGAACACTGAAGCTTTCTTT.

This clonotype has ten or more counts. The chain has TRBV5-1 and TRBJ2-3, with 8 bases lining up with TRBD2. Germline V gives CDR1 SGHRS, CDR2 YFSETQ. With V trimmed by 5 bases and J by 0 bases, 5 bases remained unmatched. The CDR3 extends over 15 amino acids. The CDR3 is CASRRASGSTDTQYF. The DNA of the CDR3 is TGCGCCAGCAGGAGGGCTAGCGGGAGCACAGATACGCAGTATTTT.

This clonotype was recorded a few times. This chain connects TRBV20-1 to TRBJ1-2; D gene ambiguous. The germline V gene encodes CDR1 DFQATT and CDR2 SNEGSKA (reference sequence). Trimming removed 3 bases at V and 6 bases at J, with 14 bases between. There are 13 residues in the CDR3. The CDR3 DNA is TGCAGTGCTAGTAAGGGCGTGGGTGATGGCTACACCTTC. Translating gives CSASKGVGDGYTF.

The table lists this clonotype with many counts. The rearrangement uses TRBV11-2 and TRBJ2-1, with 10 bases aligning to TRBD2. The trim removed 8 bases at V and 7 bases at J, leaving 14 bases unmatched. Germline V gene lookup returns CDR1 SGHAT and CDR2 FQNNGV. This CDR3 has 16 residues. The chain's CDR3 is CASQRTSGRAWNEQFF. CDR3 in DNA: TGTGCCAGCCAACGGACCAGCGGGAGGGCCTGGAATGAGCAGTTCTTC.

Ten or more counts support this clonotype. V usage is TRBV6-6 and J usage is TRBJ2-3; no clear D gene. Germline CDR1 and CDR2: MNHNY and SVGAGI (reference sequence). V was shortened by 8 bases and J by 3 bases, with 9 bases between the two germline ends. The CDR3 is 12 amino acids. In DNA, the CDR3 is TGTGCCAGCCGGGCGGCGACAGATACGCAGTATTTT. This encodes CASRAATDTQYF.

On this clonotype: A far larger clone is only one base removed, so a read error is likely. This sequence joins TRBV10-3 and TRBJ1-4; no reliable D call. TRBJ2-3 matches the DNA end more closely, so the J call is doubtful. CDR1 is ENHRY, CDR2 SYGVKD, per germline. CDR3 length: 13 amino acids. The CDR3 sequence: CAIGESGQPAQYF. The CDR3 DNA follows: TGTGCCATCGGTGAGTCTGGCCAACCAGCGCAGTATTTT.

About this clonotype: This may come from a read error, since a much larger clone is one base off. The V and J genes are TRBV12-3 or TRBV12-4 and TRBJ2-7; 15 bases align to TRBD2. Losses at the gene ends were 5 bases for V and 4 bases for J; bases not matched to a gene: 6. CDR3 length: 16 amino acids. CDR3 DNA sequence: TGTGCCAGCAGTGTTGGGACTAGCGGGAGGCCATACGAGCAGTACTTC. The encoded protein is CASSVGTSGRPYEQYF.

Ten or more counts support this clonotype. The chain recombines TRBV7-9 with TRBJ2-3; D remains ambiguous. CDR3 length: 17 residues. Trimming removed 1 base from V and 1 base from J, with 15 bases in between. Germline values: CDR1 SEHNR, CDR2 FQNEAQ (reference sequence). CDR3 sequence (DNA): TGTGCCAGCAGCTTAGTCGGCAGAGGTGGCGGCACAGATACGCAGTATTTT. Residues: CASSLVGRGGGTDTQYF.